This TCR beta chain was sequenced in a study of Graves' ophthalmopathy and Graves' hyperthyroidism. This clonotype was seen a few times. Amplification of TCR beta CDR3 regions used RNA transcripts. First-round RT-PCR relied on HTBI primers, and a second-round multiplex PCR came next. TCRdb reprocessed the multiplex PCR reads with MiXCR, giving one entry per CDR3 protein. This sample has 350,000 to 400,000 distinct CDR3 sequences, with about 18% found just once. The clonotype was recovered from a woman aged 18-29 years with Graves' ophthalmopathy. Sequencing was carried out using peripheral blood.

The DNA of the CDR3 is TGTGCCAGCAGCTGGAAGGAGAATTCACCCCTCCACTTT. Encoded protein: CASSWKENSPLHF. This chain connects TRBV7-3 to TRBJ1-6, with unresolved D. Germline CDR1 SGHTA, CDR2 FQGTGA. V shed 4 bases and J shed 7 bases, with 8 bases lying between them. The CDR3 runs to 13 residues.